Below, 7 T cell receptor beta chains from the same sample are listed, as sequenced in a study of pediatric ulcerative colitis. Generated by immunoSEQ multiplex PCR, the TCRdb table keeps only in-frame clones and is missing some. The sample has fewer than 30,000 clones; 55% to 75% are singletons. Rectal tissue came from one to two pinch biopsies taken at colonoscopy. Specimen: gut tissue. These receptors all come from a boy aged 5-17 years with severe ulcerative colitis.

The chain uses TRBV10-3 and TRBJ1-2, with a possible D match to TRBD1 (6 bases). The length of the CDR3 is 15 residues. V was clipped by 5 bases and J by 7 bases, with 20 bases between them. Germline lookup yields CDR1 ENHRY and CDR2 SYGVKD. The chain's CDR3 is CAISSGAHSLGGYTF. CDR3 DNA sequence: TGTGCCATCAGTTCAGGGGCCCATTCATTGGGTGGCTACACCTTC.

The rearrangement uses TRBV2 and TRBJ2-2; TRBD2 might be the D (5 bases). From germline, CDR1 is SNHLY and CDR2 FYNNEI. The V and J ends lost 0 bases and 4 bases respectively, with 12 bases between them. CDR3 length: 16 amino acids. The CDR3 spells CASSEAGVRSTGELFF. CDR3 nucleotide sequence: TGTGCCAGCAGTGAAGCGGGAGTGCGCAGCACCGGGGAGCTGTTTTTT.

The chain has TRBV7-2 and TRBJ2-7, with D perhaps TRBD1 (5 bases). The germline V gene has CDR1 SGHTA and CDR2 FQGNSA. The CDR3 spans 13 residues. V lost 5 bases and J lost 6, with 14 bases in between. The CDR3 sequence: CASSPSPGFEQYF. CDR3 sequence (DNA): TGTGCCAGCAGCCCCAGCCCAGGGTTCGAGCAGTACTTC.

The rearrangement uses TRBV10-3 and TRBJ2-1, with TRBD2 matching over 12 bases. This CDR3 spans 15 amino acids. V gave up 3 bases and J gave up 5 bases; unmatched junction bases: 2. Per the germline V gene, CDR1 is ENHRY and CDR2 is SYGVKD. The chain's CDR3 is CAISDLAGGNNEQFF. The DNA for the CDR3 is TGTGCCATCAGTGATCTAGCGGGAGGGAACAATGAGCAGTTCTTC.

J is TRBJ2-1 and V is TRBV9; 7 bases fit TRBD1. After removal of 3 bases from V and 2 bases from J, the junction contained 11 bases not matched to a gene. This CDR3 is 17 amino acids long. Germline CDR1 reads SGDLS; CDR2 reads YYNGEE. The chain's CDR3 is CASSAVDRGPAYNEQFF. Here the CDR3 DNA reads TGTGCCAGCAGCGCCGTAGATAGGGGGCCCGCCTACAATGAGCAGTTCTTC.

V and J are TRBV27 and TRBJ1-2; 8 bases agree with TRBD1. Germline assignment: CDR1 MNHEY and CDR2 SMNVEV (reference sequence). The J segment lost 2 bases and the V segment lost 6 bases, leaving 8 bases of the junction unmatched. This CDR3 is built from 15 residues. In DNA, the CDR3 is TGTGCCAGCAGACCTAGGACAGGGCGCAACTATGGCTACACCTTC. Translation gives CASRPRTGRNYGYTF.

The rearrangement joins TRBV6-1 to TRBJ2-3; 13 nucleotides line up with TRBD2. The CDR3 consists of 19 residues. V shed 2 bases, J shed 6 bases, and the junction held 14 bases outside the gene matches. Germline CDR1 MNHNS, CDR2 SASEGT. CDR3 nucleotide sequence: TGTGCCAGCAGTGAATTGCGACTAGCGGGAGGCCCCTCCTCGGATACGCAGTATTTT. Amino acids: CASSELRLAGGPSSDTQYF.